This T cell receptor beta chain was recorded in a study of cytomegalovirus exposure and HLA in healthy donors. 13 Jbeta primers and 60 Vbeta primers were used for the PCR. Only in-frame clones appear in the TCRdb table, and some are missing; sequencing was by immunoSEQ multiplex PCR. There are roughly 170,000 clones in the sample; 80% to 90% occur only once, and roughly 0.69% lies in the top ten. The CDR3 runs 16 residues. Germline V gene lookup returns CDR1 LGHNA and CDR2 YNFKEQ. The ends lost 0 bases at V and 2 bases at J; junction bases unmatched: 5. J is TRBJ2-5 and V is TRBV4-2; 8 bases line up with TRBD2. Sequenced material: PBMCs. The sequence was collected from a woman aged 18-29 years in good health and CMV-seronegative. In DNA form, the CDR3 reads TGTGCCAGCAGCCAAGACCGGGAGGGCCCACAAGAGACCCAGTACTTC. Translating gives CASSQDREGPQETQYF.